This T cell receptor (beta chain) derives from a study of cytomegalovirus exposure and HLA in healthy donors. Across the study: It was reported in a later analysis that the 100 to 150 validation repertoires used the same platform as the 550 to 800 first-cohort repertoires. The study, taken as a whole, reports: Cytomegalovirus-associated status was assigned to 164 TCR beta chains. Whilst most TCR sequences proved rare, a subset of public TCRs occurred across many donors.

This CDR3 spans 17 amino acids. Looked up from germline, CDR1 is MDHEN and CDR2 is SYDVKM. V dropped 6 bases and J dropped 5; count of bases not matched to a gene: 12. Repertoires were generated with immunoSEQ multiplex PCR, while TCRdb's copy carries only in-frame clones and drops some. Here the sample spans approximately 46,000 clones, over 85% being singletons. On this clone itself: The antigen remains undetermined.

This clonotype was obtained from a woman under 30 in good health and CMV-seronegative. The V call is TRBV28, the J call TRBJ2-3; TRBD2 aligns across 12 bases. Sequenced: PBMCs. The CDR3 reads CASSQIQTSGRKDTQYF. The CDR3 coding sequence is TGTGCCAGCAGCCAAATCCAAACTAGCGGGAGGAAAGATACGCAGTATTTT.